This T cell receptor beta chain derives from a study of regulatory T cells in long-lasting Graves disease. Study overall: Patients newly diagnosed with Graves' had been on antithyroid drugs for under 3 months. The study, taken as a whole, reports: Persistent patients shared thousands of public clonotypes among themselves. Newly diagnosed patients shared fewer, at more than 750.

In the case of this clonotype: Its antigen is as yet unknown.

Time point denoted: newly diagnosed GD, antithyroid drugs for less than 3 months. From PBMCs, RNA was extracted and then used to make the TCR library. TCR beta libraries were built with iRepertoire HTBI primers and Arm-PCR of CDR3 regions. TCRdb called the multiplex PCR reads again in MiXCR, with one record for every CDR3 protein. This table has around 480,000 distinct CDR3 sequences, roughly 17% appearing once. The CDR3 consists of 13 residues. CDR1 is DFQATT and CDR2 is SNEGSKA in the germline V gene (reference sequence). With 4 bases removed from V and 1 base from J, the gap between germline ends came to 10 bases. These same records also appear under a second study, on T cells in Graves' hyperthyroidism and ophthalmopathy. That source adds: HTBI primers were the set used in a first-round RT-PCR of the TCR CDR3. Peripheral blood also featured most of the thyroid clonotypes expanded above 0.001.

This TCR was sampled from a man aged 40-55 years with Graves disease. The chain combines TRBV20-1 with TRBJ1-1; no firm D call. The input for sequencing was peripheral blood mononuclear cells (PBMCs), taken at new diagnosis, from a patient treated with antithyroid drugs. The CDR3: CSAILPENTEAFF. The DNA of the CDR3 is TGCAGTGCTATTTTGCCTGAGAACACTGAAGCTTTCTTT.